The clone carrying this TCR beta chain was found a few times. Its target is not known. Constant-segment primers were used for 5'RACE, and the resulting TCR alpha and TCR beta cDNA libraries carried sample barcodes and UMIs. TCRdb reprocessed the 5' RACE reads via MiXCR and lists one record per CDR3 protein. The top ten clones hold around 13% of a sample with under 700,000 distinct CDR3 sequences, just over 20% of them seen once. The CDR3 sequence is 14 residues long. Between the trimmed V and J ends, which lost 4 bases and 2 bases, there was a span of 10 bases. CDR1 is MNHEY, CDR2 SMNVEV, per germline (reference sequence). The source of the sample is a study of T-cell memory formation after mild COVID-19. Study results and limitations: Pre-infection memory held some responding clones, suggesting pre-existing cross-reactive T cells responded.

The TCR comes from an adult woman who had mild COVID-19 (a few samples of this study predate the infection). Cell type and time point are not known. The V gene is TRBV27, the J gene TRBJ2-3; D is uncertain. Sequenced material: PBMCs or a T cell subset sorted from them (not recorded which). CDR3 DNA sequence: TGTGCCAGCAGTTCACCTACTACCACAGATACGCAGTATTTT. Translation: CASSSPTTTDTQYF.